Listed here are 27 T cell receptor beta chains from one sample, sequenced in a study of cytomegalovirus exposure and HLA in healthy donors. Vbeta (60) and Jbeta (13) primers were used in the PCR. The repertoire was sequenced with immunoSEQ multiplex PCR; TCRdb's copy has only in-frame clones and lacks some. Here the sample spans about 130,000 clones, roughly 80% being singletons. Input material: PBMCs. These receptors originate from a woman between 35 and 50 years old in good health and CMV-seronegative.

This chain joins TRBV7-6 and TRBJ1-6, with D possibly TRBD1 on 5 matching bases. CDR3 length: 16 amino acids. CDR1 SGHVS and CDR2 FNYEAQ come from the germline V gene. The V end was cut by 5 bases, the J end by 0 bases, with 11 bases between. The CDR3: CASSLDRPSYNSPLHF. CDR3 coding DNA: TGTGCCAGCAGCCTAGACAGACCCTCCTATAATTCACCCCTCCACTTT.

J is TRBJ2-5 and V is TRBV6-5; 13 bases map to TRBD2. CDR3 length: 15 residues. The junction had 0 bases not matched to a gene; V was cut back by 0 bases and J by 5 bases. The germline gives CDR1 MNHEY, CDR2 SVGAGI. The CDR3 is CASSYSTSGGETQYF. The CDR3 bases are TGTGCCAGCAGTTACTCGACTAGCGGGGGGGAGACCCAGTACTTC.

Concerning this clone: This specimen includes other DNA sequences encoding the same CDR3. This rearrangement joins TRBV4-1 to TRBJ2-3; D is ambiguous. CDR1 and CDR2 (germline): MGHRA, YSYEKL. Deletions cut 0 bases from V and 0 bases from J, with 4 bases between. This CDR3 has 14 amino acids. This CDR3 reads CASSQDPSTDTQYF. As DNA, the CDR3 is TGCGCCAGCAGCCAAGACCCGAGCACAGATACGCAGTATTTT.

This clone showed up just once. The rearrangement links TRBV5-1 to TRBJ2-7; 9 bases match TRBD2. This CDR3 region has 14 residues. Germline V gives CDR1 SGHRS, CDR2 YFSETQ. The junction had 7 bases not matched to a gene; V was cut back by 2 bases and J by 7 bases. CDR3 sequence: CASSFAGGRNEQYF. In DNA form, the CDR3 reads TGCGCCAGCAGCTTCGCGGGAGGGCGTAATGAGCAGTACTTC.

The genes are TRBV19 and TRBJ1-5; D might be TRBD1 (6 bases). Germline CDR1 reads LNHDA; CDR2 reads SQIVND (reference sequence). V was clipped by 7 bases and J by 0 bases, with 13 bases between them. This CDR3 spans 15 amino acids. This CDR3 is CASKGGVYSNQPQHF. The CDR3 nucleotides read TGTGCCAGTAAGGGGGGGGTTTATAGCAATCAGCCCCAGCATTTT.

The gene calls are TRBV15 and TRBJ2-7, with 9 bases aligning to TRBD1. The CDR3 consists of 17 residues. After removal of 0 bases from V and 0 bases from J, the junction contained 6 bases not matched to a gene. Per germline, CDR1 LNHNV and CDR2 YYDKDF (reference sequence). The CDR3 loop is CATSRDRGQGSSYEQYF. The CDR3 DNA sequence: TGTGCCACCAGCAGAGATAGGGGACAGGGAAGCTCCTACGAGCAGTACTTC.

The chain links TRBV18 to TRBJ2-3; 7 bases match TRBD2. Germline V gene lookup returns CDR1 KGHSH and CDR2 LQKENI. The CDR3 runs to 15 residues. Losses at the gene ends were 6 bases for V and 0 bases for J; bases not matched to a gene: 6. The CDR3 nucleotides are TGTGCCAGCTCGTCTAGCGGATCTAGCACAGATACGCAGTATTTT. As protein: CASSSSGSSTDTQYF. Based on the CDR3 plus reference TRBV18 and TRBJ2-3, the full variable domain is NAGVMQNPRHLVRRRGQEARLRCSPMKGHSHVYWYRQLPEEGLKFMVYLQKENIIDESGMPKERFSAEFPKEGPSILRIQQVVRGDSAAYFCASSSSGSSTDTQYFGPGTRLTVL.

The V and J genes are TRBV19 and TRBJ1-1; the match to TRBD1 covers 8 bases. The J segment lost 6 bases and the V segment lost 6 bases, leaving 9 bases of the junction unmatched. This CDR3 spans 14 amino acids. The germline V gene encodes CDR1 LNHDA and CDR2 SQIVND (reference sequence). CDR3 amino acids: CASRPGGAVAEAFF. In DNA, the CDR3 is TGTGCCAGTAGACCAGGGGGCGCGGTCGCTGAAGCTTTCTTT.

The rearrangement joins TRBV4-2 to TRBJ2-7; D call uncertain. V lost 1 base to trimming and J lost 4 bases, with 14 bases between them. Germline V gene lookup returns CDR1 LGHNA and CDR2 YNFKEQ. This CDR3 comprises 15 residues. CDR3 in amino acids: CASSQGWQAEYEQYF. The CDR3 DNA reads as TGTGCCAGCAGCCAAGGGTGGCAGGCCGAATACGAGCAGTACTTC.

This sequence joins TRBV2 and TRBJ2-1; 9 bases agree with TRBD2. Losses at the gene ends were 2 bases for V and 5 bases for J; bases not matched to a gene: 7. The CDR3 has 16 amino acids. In germline, CDR1 is SNHLY, CDR2 FYNNEI. The CDR3, as DNA: TGTGCCAGCAGTGAATCTGTGGGACTAGCAGACAATGAGCAGTTCTTC. It is translated as CASSESVGLADNEQFF.

The V gene is TRBV5-6, the J gene TRBJ1-4; 11 bases are shared with TRBD1. The CDR3 loop spans 15 amino acids. V lost 3 bases and J lost 7; bases outside the gene matches: 5. The germline gives CDR1 SGHDT, CDR2 YYEEEE. CDR3 in amino acids: CASSSLGTGGEKLFF. CDR3 sequence (DNA): TGTGCCAGCAGCTCCCTCGGGACAGGGGGTGAAAAACTGTTTTTT. Using reference TRBV5-6 and TRBJ1-4 for the parts outside the CDR3, the full variable domain is DAGVTQSPTHLIKTRGQQVTLRCSPKSGHDTVSWYQQALGQGPQFIFQYYEEEERQRGNFPDRFSGHQFPNYSSELNVNALLLGDSALYLCASSSLGTGGEKLFFGSGTQLSVL.

A few counts support this clone. In DNA, the CDR3 is TGTGCCAGCAAGGTCAGGCCGACAGGGTGGAATGAAGCTTTCTTT. Residues: CASKVRPTGWNEAFF. The chain recombines TRBV27 with TRBJ1-1; TRBD1 agrees at 7 bases. V trimming: 7 bases; J trimming: 7 bases; junction bases outside the gene matches: 15. From germline, CDR1 is MNHEY and CDR2 SMNVEV (reference sequence). CDR3 length: 15 residues.

This clone was detected a few times. The rearrangement uses TRBV5-6 and TRBJ2-7; D gene uncertain. The CDR3 consists of 11 residues. From germline, CDR1 is SGHDT and CDR2 YYEEEE. Trimming removed 0 bases from V and 7 bases from J, with 5 bases in between. The CDR3 region has the DNA TGTGCCAGCAGCTTGGGCCGGGAGCAGTACTTC. Translation gives CASSLGREQYF.

In nucleotides, the CDR3 is TGTGCCAGCAGGATAGGGAGCTTACAGCATTTT. It translates to CASRIGSLQHF. This chain connects TRBV28 to TRBJ1-5; D is ambiguous. The V end lost 6 bases, the J end lost 13 bases, and 13 bases lay between the germline ends. There are 11 residues in the CDR3. CDR1 MDHEN and CDR2 SYDVKM come from the germline V gene.

The chain couples TRBV4-3 to TRBJ1-5; the match to TRBD1 covers 7 bases. Trimming took 3 bases from V and 1 from J; bases not matched to a gene: 3. Germline assignment: CDR1 LGHNA and CDR2 YSLEER. The CDR3 loop spans 15 amino acids. The CDR3 spells CASSQGQLSNQPQHF. CDR3 bases: TGCGCCAGCAGCCAGGGACAGCTAAGCAATCAGCCCCAGCATTTT.

The V call is TRBV7-8, the J call TRBJ2-7, with D possibly matching TRBD2 (6 bases). Germline assignment: CDR1 SGHVS and CDR2 FQNEAQ. The CDR3 consists of 14 residues. With 1 base removed from V and 2 bases from J, the gap between germline ends came to 9 bases. The CDR3 loop reads CASSLEEGTYEQYF. The CDR3 DNA follows: TGTGCCAGCAGCTTAGAGGAGGGAACCTACGAGCAGTACTTC.

This chain uses TRBV19 with TRBJ2-1; 10 positions agree with TRBD1. The germline CDR1 and CDR2 sequences are LNHDA and SQIVND (reference sequence). J lost 7 bases, V lost 3 bases, and 9 bases had no gene match. This CDR3 comprises 16 residues. The CDR3, as DNA: TGTGCCAGTAGTATCCATGTGACAGGGGGCTGGAATGAGCAGTTCTTC. Encoded protein: CASSIHVTGGWNEQFF.

V and J are TRBV9 and TRBJ2-4, with a tentative D call TRBD2 (6 bases). The V gene's germline CDR1 is SGDLS and CDR2 YYNGEE. Trimming cost V 0 bases and J 7 bases, with 17 bases left between them. The CDR3 loop spans 16 amino acids. CDR3 residues: CASSVGDGGINNIQYF. The CDR3 coding sequence is TGTGCCAGCAGCGTAGGCGACGGCGGGATCAACAACATTCAGTACTTC. The full variable domain, completed using reference TRBV9 and TRBJ2-4, is DSGVTQTPKHLITATGQRVTLRCSPRSGDLSVYWYQQSLDQGLQFLIQYYNGEERAKGNILERFSAQQFPDLHSELNLSSLELGDSALYFCASSVGDGGINNIQYFGAGTRLSVL.

The sample holds a few counts of this clone. This chain links TRBV16 with TRBJ1-4; tentatively, D is TRBD1 (5 bases). The CDR3 sequence is 15 residues long. Per germline, CDR1 KGHSY and CDR2 FQNENV. Trimming left V 3 bases short and J 6 bases short, with 14 bases between. CDR3 amino acids: CASSQPHGGDEKLFF. CDR3 sequence (DNA): TGTGCCAGCAGCCAGCCGCATGGGGGGGATGAAAAACTGTTTTTT.

The chain is built from TRBV11-3 and TRBJ2-1, with D maybe TRBD1 (6 bases). The V and J ends lost 1 base and 9 bases respectively, with 10 bases between them. CDR1 and CDR2 from the germline V gene are SGHNT and YENEEA. This CDR3 comprises 13 residues. The CDR3 reads CASSLVRGTEQFF. The CDR3, as DNA: TGTGCCAGCAGCTTAGTTAGGGGGACTGAGCAGTTCTTC.

V usage is TRBV27 and J usage is TRBJ1-2; a weak D match, TRBD1 (5 bases). The CDR3 has 14 amino acids. The V gene lost 6 bases and the J gene lost 1 base, with 12 bases spanning the gap. CDR1 and CDR2 (germline): MNHEY, SMNVEV (reference sequence). Written as DNA, the CDR3 is TGTGCCAGCAGCCTTGGGGGGGTTAACTATGGCTACACCTTC. Protein product: CASSLGGVNYGYTF.

The chain is built from TRBV12-5 and TRBJ2-5; D is perhaps TRBD1 (6 bases). The germline CDR1 and CDR2 sequences are LGHNT and FRNRAP. The V end lost 2 bases, the J end lost 4 bases, and 11 bases lay between the germline ends. This CDR3 is 14 amino acids long. CDR3: CASGLMGARETQYF. The CDR3 DNA is TGTGCTAGTGGTTTGATGGGGGCACGAGAGACCCAGTACTTC.

This chain connects TRBV2 to TRBJ2-7, with 10 bases that match TRBD2. Germline V gives CDR1 SNHLY, CDR2 FYNNEI. V trimming: 1 base; J trimming: 3 bases; junction bases outside the gene matches: 3. The CDR3 runs 15 residues. The DNA for the CDR3 is TGTGCCAGCAGTGAAGTTCCTAGCGGGAGCTACGAGCAGTACTTC. It encodes CASSEVPSGSYEQYF.

The chain is built from TRBV5-1 and TRBJ1-1, with no clear D. The CDR3 spans 16 residues. The germline gives CDR1 SGHRS, CDR2 YFSETQ. V was pared by 6 bases and J by 1 base, with 19 bases between. For the CDR3, the DNA is TGCGCCAGCACCCTAAGCCCAGGCGCGGGGAACACTGAAGCTTTCTTT. It is translated as CASTLSPGAGNTEAFF.

CDR3 DNA sequence: TGTGCCAGTAGTATTGGGGCCCCCCGACGGGAGCAGTACTTC. It translates to CASSIGAPRREQYF. This chain joins TRBV19 and TRBJ2-7; D is perhaps TRBD1 (5 bases). This CDR3 contains 14 residues. Between the trimmed V and J ends, which lost 3 bases and 7 bases, there was a span of 16 bases. Germline V CDR1 and CDR2: LNHDA, SQIVND (reference sequence).

This clone was recorded only once. The gene calls are TRBV11-2 and TRBJ2-7, with a tentative D call TRBD2 (5 bases). CDR1 SGHAT and CDR2 FQNNGV come from the germline V gene. V gave up 0 bases and J gave up 3 bases, with 12 bases separating them. This CDR3 has 15 amino acids. CDR3 in amino acids: CASSLEGVGSYEQYF. Written as DNA, the CDR3 is TGTGCCAGCAGCTTAGAGGGAGTGGGGAGCTACGAGCAGTACTTC.

CDR3 nucleotides: TGTGCCAGCAGCTTAGGGGGCAGGGTGTCCTATAATTCACCCCTCCACTTT. Encoded protein: CASSLGGRVSYNSPLHF. The V and J genes are TRBV7-2 and TRBJ1-6, with D possibly being TRBD1 (5 bases). V dropped 1 base and J dropped 1 base, with 11 bases sitting between them. This CDR3 contains 17 residues. CDR1 and CDR2 from the germline V gene are SGHTA and FQGNSA.